The 16 T cell receptor beta chains below come from one sample, sequenced in a study of blood T cell repertoires in COVID-19 (dated by TCRdb to about 2020). Library creation used the immunoSEQ multiplex PCR assay. TCRdb took over this immuneACCESS table, retaining in-frame rearrangements with V and J assigned. Such tables are incomplete; in checked studies, under half of the missing clones stem from an unresolved V gene, and the remainder is unexplained. A total of some 24,000 clones appear in this sample, 85% to 90% of them only once. The ten largest clonotypes hold about 26% of the sample. Sequenced input: peripheral blood. These receptors were obtained from a man aged 65 to 79 with COVID-19, enrolled during active disease.

The rearrangement links TRBV14 to TRBJ2-7, with TRBD2 identical over 7 bases. The CDR3 has 16 residues. Germline V gene sequence: CDR1 SGHDN, CDR2 FVKESK. After removal of 0 bases from V and 0 bases from J, the junction contained 5 bases not matched to a gene. Written as DNA, the CDR3 is TGTGCCAGCAGCCAAGATCAAGCGGGATTCTCCTACGAGCAGTACTTC. Translation: CASSQDQAGFSYEQYF.

The genes are TRBV21-1 and TRBJ1-1; the D segment call TRBD1 is taken from the table without a DNA check. TRBV21-1 is a listed pseudogene. The length of the CDR3 is 13 residues. CDR3 sequence: CASRGQGNTEAFF. For the CDR3, the DNA is TGTGCCAGCAGGGGACAGGGGAACACTGAAGCTTTCTTT.

The J gene is TRBJ2-6, the V gene TRBV7-8, with 7 bases lining up with TRBD1. Trimming took 3 bases from V and 0 from J; bases not matched to a gene: 8. From germline, CDR1 is SGHVS and CDR2 FQNEAQ. The CDR3 consists of 18 residues. The CDR3 DNA sequence: TGTGCCAGCAGCTTGCCTCCGGGACAGTACTCTGGGGCCAACGTCCTGACTTTC. Translated: CASSLPPGQYSGANVLTF.

J is TRBJ2-7 and V is TRBV27; tentatively, D is TRBD2 (6 bases). Trimming left V 3 bases short and J 1 base short, with 7 bases between. This CDR3 has 13 residues. Germline CDR1 reads MNHEY; CDR2 reads SMNVEV (reference sequence). The CDR3 DNA reads as TGTGCCAGCAGTTTTAGCGGATCCTACGAGCAGTACTTC. Amino acid sequence: CASSFSGSYEQYF.

This sequence joins TRBV6-4 and TRBJ2-7; TRBD1 matches at 8 bases. Looked up from germline, CDR1 is MRHNA and CDR2 is SNTAGT. With 0 bases clipped from V and 3 bases from J, the junction kept 10 bases outside the gene matches. The CDR3 has 17 residues. DNA of the CDR3: TGTGCCAGCAGTGACTCGGGGACAGGCCTTAACTTCTACGAGCAGTACTTC. Translating it yields CASSDSGTGLNFYEQYF.

The gene calls are TRBV6-5 and TRBJ2-1, with D maybe TRBD2 (7 bases). The CDR3 sequence is 15 residues long. The V and J ends lost 6 bases and 2 bases respectively, with 14 bases between them. Germline assignment: CDR1 MNHEY and CDR2 SVGAGI. The CDR3, as DNA: TGTGCCAGCAGGGATAACGGGGGGCCCTACAATGAGCAGTTCTTC. Amino acids: CASRDNGGPYNEQFF.

The chain recombines TRBV5-1 with TRBJ2-7; 8 bases line up with TRBD2. V lost 2 bases and J lost 6; bases outside the gene matches: 7. The CDR3 is 14 amino acids. Germline V gene sequence: CDR1 SGHRS, CDR2 YFSETQ. CDR3 loop: CASSFGREGLEQYF. The CDR3 DNA sequence: TGCGCCAGCAGCTTCGGACGGGAGGGGCTCGAGCAGTACTTC.

V gene TRBV18 combines with J gene TRBJ2-1; possible D gene TRBD1, 5 bases. In germline, CDR1 is KGHSH, CDR2 LQKENI. The ends were cut back, 1 base at V and 0 bases at J, with 10 bases in the middle. This CDR3 contains 16 residues. The CDR3 DNA sequence: TGTGCCAGCTCACCACTAGAGCAGGGCTCCTACAATGAGCAGTTCTTC. The encoded protein is CASSPLEQGSYNEQFF.

This clone qualifies as large. The chain carries TRBV5-4 and TRBJ1-1; D ambiguous. The CDR3 is 20 amino acids. Trimming cost V 0 bases and J 4 bases, with 28 bases left between them. The germline gives CDR1 SGHNT, CDR2 YYREEE (reference sequence). The CDR3 here is CASSLDPGSTPPKSATEAFF. The DNA for the CDR3 is TGTGCCAGCAGCTTGGATCCAGGATCAACCCCACCCAAATCTGCCACTGAAGCTTTCTTT.

The gene calls are TRBV25-1 and TRBJ2-3, with TRBD2 identical over 9 bases. This CDR3 region has 17 residues. Per the germline V gene, CDR1 is MGHDK and CDR2 is SYGVNS. V trimming: 1 base; J trimming: 5 bases; junction bases outside the gene matches: 10. The chain's CDR3 is CASSEWARGGRGDTQYF. As DNA, the CDR3 is TGTGCCAGCAGTGAATGGGCGCGGGGGGGCCGAGGAGATACGCAGTATTTT.

The chain is built from TRBV19 and TRBJ2-3; 13 bases align to TRBD2. This CDR3 comprises 17 residues. The V gene end was trimmed by 5 bases and the J gene end by 5 bases; junction bases not matched to a gene: 10. The germline V gene encodes CDR1 LNHDA and CDR2 SQIVND (reference sequence). DNA of the CDR3: TGTGCCAGTAGTCCTACTAGCGGGGGGGTTCGGGGAGATACGCAGTATTTT. Translated, it gives CASSPTSGGVRGDTQYF.

V and J are TRBV4-2 and TRBJ2-7; D is unresolved. The CDR3 is 14 residues long. Trimming stripped 3 bases from V and 2 bases from J, with 11 bases between. Germline lookup yields CDR1 LGHNA and CDR2 YNFKEQ. The CDR3 here is CASSHDGGAYEQYF. The CDR3 DNA reads TGTGCCAGCAGCCACGACGGCGGAGCCTACGAGCAGTACTTC.

This chain links TRBV7-6 with TRBJ2-1, with 12 positions matching TRBD2. From germline, CDR1 is SGHVS and CDR2 FNYEAQ. There are 15 residues in the CDR3. J was trimmed by 8 bases and V by 0 bases; bases with no gene match: 2. The CDR3 here is CASSLAGLAGYEQFF. The CDR3 region has the DNA TGTGCCAGCAGCTTAGCAGGACTAGCGGGGTATGAGCAGTTCTTC.

V usage is TRBV11-2 and J usage is TRBJ1-5, with D maybe TRBD1 (5 bases). V was clipped by 0 bases and J by 7 bases, with 10 bases between them. Germline V gene lookup returns CDR1 SGHAT and CDR2 FQNNGV. The CDR3 is made up of 14 amino acids. The CDR3 here is CASSLEGDNQPQHF. The CDR3 nucleotides read TGTGCCAGCAGCTTAGAAGGGGATAACCAGCCCCAGCATTTT. The variable domain in full, with the rest retrieved from reference TRBV11-2 and TRBJ1-5, is EAGVAQSPRYKIIEKRQSVAFWCNPISGHATLYWYQQILGQGPKLLIQFQNNGVVDDSQLPKDRFSAERLKGVDSTLKIQPAKLEDSAVYLCASSLEGDNQPQHFGDGTRLSIL.

The chain recombines TRBV4-1 with TRBJ1-2; D remains ambiguous. V gave up 0 bases and J gave up 1 base, with 6 bases separating them. The CDR3 runs to 14 residues. Germline assignment: CDR1 MGHRA and CDR2 YSYEKL. The CDR3 sequence: CASSQEISNYGYTF. CDR3 in DNA: TGCGCCAGCAGCCAAGAGATCAGTAACTATGGCTACACCTTC.

The chain employs TRBV4-2 and TRBJ1-2, with TRBD1 as a possible D gene (5 bases). The V end lost 0 bases, the J end lost 3 bases, and 17 bases lay between the germline ends. Germline CDR1 LGHNA, CDR2 YNFKEQ. The CDR3 length is 17 residues. The CDR3 protein is CASSQDQVRRGDYGYTF. The CDR3 region has the DNA TGTGCCAGCAGCCAAGATCAGGTTAGGAGGGGAGACTATGGCTACACCTTC.